These T cell receptor beta chains were read from a single sample in a study of blood T cell repertoires in COVID-19. Here immunoSEQ multiplex PCR was the method, and the copy in TCRdb shows in-frame clones only, minus some. The repertoire consists of about 170,000 clones, with around 72% occurring once and the leading ten covering 3%. The sample consisted of peripheral blood. These receptors all come from an elderly woman with acute or convalescent COVID-19. Each CDR3 is given with its conserved first and last residue. D genes are given only for firm matches. A row's size may be missing; if present it is once, few, many or a size class.

J gene | D gene | V gene | clone size | CDR3 protein | CDR3 DNA
TRBJ2-1 | TRBD1 | TRBV19 | . | CASTPWGQGNEQFF | TGTGCCAGTACCCCATGGGGACAGGGAAATGAGCAGTTCTTC
TRBJ2-3 | TRBD2 | TRBV28 | few | CASSLEVSGRGADTQYF | TGTGCCAGCAGTTTAGAGGTCAGCGGGAGGGGGGCGGATACGCAGTATTTT
TRBJ2-2 | . | TRBV29-1 | few | CSVEVGRGTTTGELFF | TGCAGCGTTGAAGTTGGGCGGGGAACGACGACCGGGGAGCTGTTTTTT
TRBJ2-7 | . | TRBV5-1 | . | CASRGLGGGRASYEQYF | TGCGCCAGCAGGGGTCTGGGCGGGGGCCGAGCGTCCTACGAGCAGTACTTC
TRBJ2-5 | . | TRBV7-9 | . | CASLDRKTGTRETQYF | TGTGCCAGCCTGGATAGAAAGACAGGGACTCGGGAGACCCAGTACTTC
TRBJ2-7 | . | TRBV7-9 | . | CASSQGSYEQYF | TGTGCCAGCTCTCAGGGCTCCTACGAGCAGTACTTC
TRBJ1-1 | . | TRBV19 | . | CASRNRLFTEAFF | TGTGCCAGTAGGAACAGGCTATTTACTGAAGCTTTCTTT
TRBJ2-7 | . | TRBV23-1 | . | CASSQSLIVAGIPYEQYF | TGCGCCAGCAGTCAATCATTAATTGTGGCGGGAATCCCCTACGAGCAGTACTTC
TRBJ2-4 | TRBD2 | TRBV11-3 | . | CASSLSGGNIQYF | TGTGCCAGCAGCTTATCGGGGGGAAACATTCAGTACTTC
TRBJ1-5 | TRBD1 | TRBV24-1 | . | CATSDPGQNNQPQHF | TGTGCCACCAGTGACCCGGGACAGAACAATCAGCCCCAGCATTTT
TRBJ1-2 | . | TRBV11-2 | . | CASSPPGGYGYTF | TGTGCCAGCAGCCCTCCGGGGGGTTATGGCTACACCTTC
TRBJ2-6 | . | TRBV28 | . | CASNERSGANVLTF | TGTGCCAGCAATGAACGGTCTGGGGCCAACGTCCTGACTTTC
TRBJ2-5 | TRBD2 | TRBV7-7 | . | CASSPTSGSGETQYF | TGTGCCAGCAGCCCCACTAGCGGGAGTGGAGAGACCCAGTACTTC
TRBJ2-3 | TRBD2 | TRBV9 | . | CASSAVAGEGTDTQYF | TGTGCCAGCAGCGCAGTAGCGGGAGAGGGCACAGATACGCAGTATTTT
TRBJ2-1 | . | TRBV12-5 | few | CASGLANYEQFF | TGTGCTAGTGGTTTGGCCAACTATGAGCAGTTCTTC
TRBJ2-1 | TRBD2 | TRBV7-8 | . | CASSSLAGVNEQFF | TGTGCCAGCAGCTCCTTAGCGGGAGTTAATGAGCAGTTCTTC
TRBJ1-6 | . | TRBV12-3/TRBV12-4 | few | CASSLGGNSPLHF | TGTGCCAGCAGTTTGGGGGGTAATTCACCCCTCCACTTT
TRBJ2-1 | . | TRBV28 | . | CASSLEGVYNEQFF | TGTGCCAGCAGTTTGGAGGGAGTCTACAATGAGCAGTTCTTC
TRBJ2-7 | TRBD1 | TRBV28 | . | CASSFRGRTDEQYF | TGTGCCAGCAGCTTCAGGGGGCGTACGGACGAGCAGTACTTC
TRBJ1-4 | TRBD1 | TRBV28 | . | CASSLGTGLVGLFF | TGTGCCAGCAGTCTTGGGACAGGGCTTGTTGGTCTGTTTTTT
TRBJ2-3 | TRBD2 | TRBV7-2 | . | CASRWTSGSTDTQYF | TGTGCCAGCAGATGGACTAGCGGAAGCACAGATACGCAGTATTTT
TRBJ2-7 | TRBD1 | TRBV6-6 | . | CASSQGQGGEQYF | TGTGCCAGCAGTCAGGGACAGGGGGGCGAGCAGTACTTC
TRBJ1-1 | . | TRBV27 | . | CASSPSRGSTEAFF | TGTGCCAGCAGCCCATCGAGGGGGAGCACTGAAGCTTTCTTT
TRBJ2-1 | . | TRBV28 | . | CASSSVYNEQFF | TGTGCCAGCAGCTCGGTATACAATGAGCAGTTCTTC
TRBJ2-1 | TRBD2 | TRBV7-3 | . | CASSPLAGTPGENEQFF | TGTGCCAGCAGCCCCCTAGCGGGAACCCCCGGGGAAAATGAGCAGTTCTTC
TRBJ2-7 | . | TRBV14 | few | CASSQVFPVF | TGTGCCAGCAGCCAAGTATTTCCTGTCTTC
TRBJ2-7 | . | TRBV5-5 | . | CASSLASVEQYF | TGTGCCAGCAGCTTGGCCTCTGTGGAGCAGTACTTC
TRBJ2-1 | TRBD2 | TRBV11-2 | . | CASLGGSYNEQFF | TGTGCCAGCCTGGGGGGGTCCTACAATGAGCAGTTCTTC
TRBJ2-1 | TRBD2 | TRBV4-1 | . | CASSQGLAETYNEQFF | TGCGCCAGCAGCCAAGGACTAGCGGAAACCTACAATGAGCAGTTCTTC
TRBJ1-4 | . | TRBV6-2/TRBV6-3 | few | CASSDGQFNEKLFF | TGTGCCAGCAGTGACGGACAGTTTAATGAAAAACTGTTTTTT
TRBJ1-1 | . | TRBV10-3 | . | CAISDKGVRTEAFF | TGTGCCATCAGTGATAAGGGAGTGAGGACTGAAGCTTTCTTT
TRBJ2-7 | TRBD2 | TRBV4-2 | . | CASSQVLAGVYEQYF | TGTGCCAGCAGCCAAGTACTAGCGGGAGTGTACGAGCAGTACTTC
TRBJ2-3 | TRBD2 | TRBV30 | . | CAWSDLLDSGRARDTQYF | TGTGCCTGGAGTGACCTCCTCGATAGCGGGAGGGCCCGAGATACGCAGTATTTT
TRBJ2-4 | . | TRBV24-1 | . | CATIGRGNIQYF | TGTGCCACCATTGGCAGGGGAAACATTCAGTACTTC
TRBJ2-7 | . | TRBV11-2 | . | CASRALDEQYF | TGTGCCAGCAGGGCCCTAGACGAGCAGTACTTC
TRBJ2-1 | TRBD2 | TRBV28 | . | CASSSRTSSTYNEQFF | TGTGCCAGCAGTTCTAGGACTAGCTCGACCTACAATGAGCAGTTCTTC
TRBJ2-7 | . | TRBV30 | . | CAWSVGGTPYEQYF | TGTGCCTGGAGTGTAGGGGGTACCCCCTACGAGCAGTACTTC
TRBJ1-1 | . | TRBV19 | few | CASSTGLTEAFF | TGTGCCAGTTCCACAGGGCTCACTGAAGCTTTCTTT
TRBJ2-3 | TRBD1 | TRBV10-3 | . | CAISVAGGDTQYF | TGTGCCATCAGTGTGGCAGGGGGTGATACGCAGTATTTT
TRBJ1-4 | TRBD1 | TRBV29-1 | . | CSVADRAIEKLFF | TGCAGCGTTGCGGACAGGGCCATTGAAAAACTGTTTTTT
TRBJ2-7 | TRBD1 | TRBV19 | few | CASSRDSLYEQYF | TGTGCCAGTAGTCGGGACAGCCTCTACGAGCAGTACTTC
TRBJ1-5 | TRBD1 | TRBV18 | few | CASSPGTGGRDQPQHF | TGTGCCAGCTCACCAGGGACAGGGGGCAGGGATCAGCCCCAGCATTTT
TRBJ2-2 | . | TRBV5-1 | . | CASSFNSGTGELFF | TGCGCCAGCAGCTTTAATAGCGGCACCGGGGAGCTGTTTTTT
TRBJ1-1 | . | TRBV4-1 | . | CASSQVGSGGTEAFF | TGCGCCAGCAGCCAAGTCGGTTCGGGGGGCACTGAAGCTTTCTTT
TRBJ2-7 | . | TRBV27 | . | CASSPLSSYEQYF | TGTGCCAGCAGCCCCCTAAGCTCCTACGAGCAGTACTTC
TRBJ2-1 | . | TRBV5-5 | . | CASSELVYSYNEQFF | TGTGCCAGCAGCGAACTAGTTTACTCCTACAATGAGCAGTTCTTC
TRBJ2-7 | . | TRBV21-1 | . | CASGRGQRLAGDYEQYF | TGTGCCAGCGGGAGGGGACAAAGACTAGCGGGAGATTACGAGCAGTACTTC
TRBJ2-3 | . | TRBV19 | . | CASSIRKGTKPDTQYF | TGTGCCAGTAGTATAAGAAAGGGGACAAAACCAGATACGCAGTATTTT
TRBJ2-6 | TRBD1 | TRBV5-1 | few | CASSPGQGFSGANVLTF | TGCGCCTCCTCACCGGGACAGGGATTCTCTGGGGCCAACGTCCTGACTTTC
TRBJ2-1 | . | TRBV4-1 | . | CASSQNSYFTAHNEQFF | TGCGCCAGCAGCCAAAACTCTTACTTCACCGCCCACAATGAGCAGTTCTTC
TRBJ2-2 | . | TRBV7-8 | . | CASSFDTPLNTGELFF | TGTGCCAGCAGCTTCGACACTCCCTTGAACACCGGGGAGCTGTTTTTT
TRBJ1-5 | TRBD1 | TRBV28 | . | CASSWGQGEQPQHF | TGTGCCAGCAGCTGGGGGCAGGGGGAACAGCCCCAGCATTTT
TRBJ1-5 | TRBD1 | TRBV6-6 | . | CASRRDQGARRNQPQHF | TGTGCCAGCAGACGAGATCAGGGGGCGCGGCGAAATCAGCCCCAGCATTTT
TRBJ1-1 | . | TRBV28 | few | CASSPGGNTEAFF | TGTGCCAGCAGTCCCGGGGGGAACACTGAAGCTTTCTTT
TRBJ1-3 | . | TRBV19 | . | CASSVRQISGNTIYF | TGTGCCAGTAGTGTGAGACAGATCTCTGGAAACACCATATATTTT
TRBJ1-5 | . | TRBV7-2 | . | CASSGEGGYSQPQHF | TGTGCCAGCAGCGGGGAGGGGGGTTACAGTCAGCCCCAGCATTTT
TRBJ2-2 | TRBD2 | TRBV7-8 | . | CASSLGGGGELFF | TGTGCCAGCAGCTTAGGGGGGGGCGGGGAGCTGTTTTTT
TRBJ2-1 | . | TRBV5-1 | . | CASSLMEASSYNEQFF | TGCGCCAGCAGCCTCATGGAGGCGAGCTCCTACAATGAGCAGTTCTTC